The sequence of this T cell receptor (beta chain) was determined in a study of T cell responses to AZD1222 COVID-19 vaccine. Whole-study findings and limits: Increased Spike-specific TCR breadth and depth were observed after two AZD1222 doses. A mostly white British donor set with more females was recruited, and clonal diversity was possibly underestimated. At study baseline, merely several AZD1222 recipients were seropositive.

Sequencing was performed with immunoSEQ multiplex PCR; in TCRdb, only in-frame clones are kept and a portion is missing. The table shows about 150,000 clones, with 80% to 90% occurring only once. Note on this clone: What it binds is not known.

The J segment lost 1 base and the V segment lost 6 bases, leaving 2 bases of the junction unmatched. CDR3 length: 14 residues. Germline CDR1 LNHDA, CDR2 SQIVND (reference sequence). Sequencing was performed on peripheral blood, taken on day 0 of AZD1222 vaccination. This chain uses TRBV19 with TRBJ2-2; 7 nucleotides align to TRBD1. This TCR was recovered from an adult in good health. The CDR3 DNA sequence: TGTGCCAGTAGATGGGACAGGAACACCGGGGAGCTGTTTTTT. The encoded protein is CASRWDRNTGELFF.